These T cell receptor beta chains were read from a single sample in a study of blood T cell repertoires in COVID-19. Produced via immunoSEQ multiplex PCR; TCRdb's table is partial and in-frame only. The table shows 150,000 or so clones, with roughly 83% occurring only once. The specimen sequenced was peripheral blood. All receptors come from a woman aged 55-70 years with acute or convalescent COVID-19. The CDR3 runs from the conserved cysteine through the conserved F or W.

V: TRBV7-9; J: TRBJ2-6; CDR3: CASSSLRGTGRSGANVLTF
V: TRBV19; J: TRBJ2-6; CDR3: CASSTQSSGANVLTF
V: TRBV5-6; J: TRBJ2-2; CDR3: CASSLNSAGELFF
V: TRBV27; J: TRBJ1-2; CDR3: CASSLRGRVGYTF
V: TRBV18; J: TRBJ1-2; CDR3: CASSPRTGEGYTF
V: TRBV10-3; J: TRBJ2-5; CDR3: CAISGGETRETQYF
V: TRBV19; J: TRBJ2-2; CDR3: CASSPFTGELFF
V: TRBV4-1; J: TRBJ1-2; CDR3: CASSLGGGRGYGYTF
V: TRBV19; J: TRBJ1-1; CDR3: CASSSSGLRTEAFF
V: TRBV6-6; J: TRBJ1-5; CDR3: CASSHTGISPQHF
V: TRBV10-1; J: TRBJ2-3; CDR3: CASSDPGQGGLAGDTQYF
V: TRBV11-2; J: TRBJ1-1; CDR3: CASSFDWNTEAFF
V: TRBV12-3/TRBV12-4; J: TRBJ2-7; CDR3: CASSLGLPYEQYF
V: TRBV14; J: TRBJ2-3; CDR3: CASSRSGTSGNTQYF
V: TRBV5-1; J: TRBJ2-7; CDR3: CASSPGQGAHEQYF
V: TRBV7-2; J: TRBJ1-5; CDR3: CASSSFVELPQHF
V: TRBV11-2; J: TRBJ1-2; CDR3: CASSQGARINGYTF
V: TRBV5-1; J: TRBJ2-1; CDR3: CASSVGLLNEQFF
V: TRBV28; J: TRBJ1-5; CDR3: CASSSHQPQHF
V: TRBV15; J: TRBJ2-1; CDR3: CATSRRSGAYNEQFF
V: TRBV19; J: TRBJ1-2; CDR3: CASSMEGSGGYTF
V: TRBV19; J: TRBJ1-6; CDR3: CASSIRRGLGSPLHF
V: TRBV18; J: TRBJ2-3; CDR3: CASSPGLTQYF
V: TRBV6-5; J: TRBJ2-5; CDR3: CASRRQGGETQYF
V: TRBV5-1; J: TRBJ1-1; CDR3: CASSLEGAWTEAFF
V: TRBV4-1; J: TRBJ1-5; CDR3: CASSQEGARDGDQPQHF
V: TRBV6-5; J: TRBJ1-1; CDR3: CASSLVGGVNTEAFF
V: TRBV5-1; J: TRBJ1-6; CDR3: CASSLLGRRYNSPLHF
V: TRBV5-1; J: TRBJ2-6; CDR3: CASSLDRTNSGANVLTF
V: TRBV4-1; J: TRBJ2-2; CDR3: CASSQGRRTSGSGLTGELFF
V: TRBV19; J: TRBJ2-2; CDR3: CASSIGTVYGSTRTGELFF
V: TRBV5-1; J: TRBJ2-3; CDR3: CASSLASGTDTQYF
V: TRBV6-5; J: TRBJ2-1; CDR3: CASSYRGQGGHEQFF
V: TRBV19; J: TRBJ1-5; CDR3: CASSKRQAGNQPQHF
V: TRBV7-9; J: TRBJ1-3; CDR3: CASSQGLTSGNTIYF